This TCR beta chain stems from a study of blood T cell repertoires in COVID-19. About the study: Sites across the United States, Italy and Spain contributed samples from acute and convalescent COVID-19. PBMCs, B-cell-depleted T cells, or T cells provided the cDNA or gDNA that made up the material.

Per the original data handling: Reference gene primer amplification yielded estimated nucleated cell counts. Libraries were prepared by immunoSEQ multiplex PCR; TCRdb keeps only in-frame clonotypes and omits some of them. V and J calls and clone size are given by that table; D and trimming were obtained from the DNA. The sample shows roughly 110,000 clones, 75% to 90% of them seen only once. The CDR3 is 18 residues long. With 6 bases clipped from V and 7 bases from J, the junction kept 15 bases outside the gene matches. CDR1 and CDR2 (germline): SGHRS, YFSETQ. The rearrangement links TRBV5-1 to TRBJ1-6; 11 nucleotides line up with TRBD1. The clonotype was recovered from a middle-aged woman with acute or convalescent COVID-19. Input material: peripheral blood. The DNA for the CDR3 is TGCGCCAGCAAGGACGGGACAGGGGGGAGTATGTACAATTCACCCCTCCACTTT. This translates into CASKDGTGGSMYNSPLHF.